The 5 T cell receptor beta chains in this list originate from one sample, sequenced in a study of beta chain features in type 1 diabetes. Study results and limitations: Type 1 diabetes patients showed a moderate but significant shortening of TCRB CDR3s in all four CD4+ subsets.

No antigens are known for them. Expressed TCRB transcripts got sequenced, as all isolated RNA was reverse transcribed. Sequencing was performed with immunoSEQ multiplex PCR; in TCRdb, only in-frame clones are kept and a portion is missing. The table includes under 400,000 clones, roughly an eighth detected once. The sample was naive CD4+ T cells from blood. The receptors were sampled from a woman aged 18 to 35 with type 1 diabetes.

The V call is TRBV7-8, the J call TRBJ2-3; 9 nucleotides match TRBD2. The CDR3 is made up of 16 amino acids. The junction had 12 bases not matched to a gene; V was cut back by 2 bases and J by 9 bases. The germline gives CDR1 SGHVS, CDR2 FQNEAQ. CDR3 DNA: TGTGCCAGCAGCTTAACCCGACTAGCGGAAAGGGAAACGCAGTATTTT. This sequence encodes CASSLTRLAERETQYF.

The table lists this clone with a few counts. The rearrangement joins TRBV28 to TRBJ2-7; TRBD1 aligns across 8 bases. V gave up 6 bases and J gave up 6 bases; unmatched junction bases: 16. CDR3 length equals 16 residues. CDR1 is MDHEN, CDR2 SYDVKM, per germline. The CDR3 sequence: CASSVGGDRTLPEQYF. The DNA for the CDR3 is TGTGCCAGCAGCGTTGGAGGGGACAGGACTCTCCCCGAGCAGTACTTC.

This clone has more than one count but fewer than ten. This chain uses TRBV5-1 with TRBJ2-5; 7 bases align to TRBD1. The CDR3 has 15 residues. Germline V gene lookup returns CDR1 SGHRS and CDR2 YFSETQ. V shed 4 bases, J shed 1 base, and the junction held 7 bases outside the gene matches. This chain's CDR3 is CASSPRQGSQETQYF. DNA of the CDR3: TGCGCCAGCAGCCCCAGACAGGGCTCCCAAGAGACCCAGTACTTC. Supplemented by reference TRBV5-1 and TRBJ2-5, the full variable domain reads KAGVTQTPRYLIKTRGQQVTLSCSPISGHRSVSWYQQTPGQGLQFLFEYFSETQRNKGNFPGRFSGRQFSNSRSEMNVSTLELGDSALYLCASSPRQGSQETQYFGPGTRLLVL.

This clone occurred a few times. CDR3 DNA sequence: TGTGCCAGCAGCGTAGGCGGGATTCAAGAGACCCAGTACTTC. Encoded protein: CASSVGGIQETQYF. The chain carries TRBV9 and TRBJ2-5, with D possibly TRBD2 on 6 matching bases. The CDR3 is 14 residues long. The germline V gene encodes CDR1 SGDLS and CDR2 YYNGEE. V shed 0 bases and J shed 2 bases, with 8 bases lying between them.

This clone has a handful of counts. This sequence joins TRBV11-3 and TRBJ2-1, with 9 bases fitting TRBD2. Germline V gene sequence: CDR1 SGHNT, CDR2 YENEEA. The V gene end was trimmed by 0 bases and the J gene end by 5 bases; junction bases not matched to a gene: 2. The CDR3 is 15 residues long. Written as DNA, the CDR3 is TGTGCCAGCAGCTTAGAACTAGCGGGCGACAATGAGCAGTTCTTC. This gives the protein CASSLELAGDNEQFF.